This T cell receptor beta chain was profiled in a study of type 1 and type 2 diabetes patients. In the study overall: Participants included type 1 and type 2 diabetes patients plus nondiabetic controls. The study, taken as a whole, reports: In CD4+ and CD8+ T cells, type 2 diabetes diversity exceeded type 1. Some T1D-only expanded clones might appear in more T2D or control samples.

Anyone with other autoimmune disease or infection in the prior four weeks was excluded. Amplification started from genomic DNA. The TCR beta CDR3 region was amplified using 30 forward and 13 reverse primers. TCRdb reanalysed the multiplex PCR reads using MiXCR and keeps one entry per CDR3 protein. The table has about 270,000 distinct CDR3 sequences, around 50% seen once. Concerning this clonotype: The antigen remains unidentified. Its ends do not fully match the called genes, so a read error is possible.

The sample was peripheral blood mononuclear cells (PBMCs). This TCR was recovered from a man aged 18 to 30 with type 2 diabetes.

The CDR3 sequence is CAISPTGSGGYTF. DNA of the CDR3: TGTGCCATCAGTCCTACAGGGTCGGGTGGCTACACCTTC. V usage is TRBV12-3 or TRBV12-4 and J usage is TRBJ1-2, with D perhaps TRBD1 (6 bases). This CDR3 is built from 13 residues.